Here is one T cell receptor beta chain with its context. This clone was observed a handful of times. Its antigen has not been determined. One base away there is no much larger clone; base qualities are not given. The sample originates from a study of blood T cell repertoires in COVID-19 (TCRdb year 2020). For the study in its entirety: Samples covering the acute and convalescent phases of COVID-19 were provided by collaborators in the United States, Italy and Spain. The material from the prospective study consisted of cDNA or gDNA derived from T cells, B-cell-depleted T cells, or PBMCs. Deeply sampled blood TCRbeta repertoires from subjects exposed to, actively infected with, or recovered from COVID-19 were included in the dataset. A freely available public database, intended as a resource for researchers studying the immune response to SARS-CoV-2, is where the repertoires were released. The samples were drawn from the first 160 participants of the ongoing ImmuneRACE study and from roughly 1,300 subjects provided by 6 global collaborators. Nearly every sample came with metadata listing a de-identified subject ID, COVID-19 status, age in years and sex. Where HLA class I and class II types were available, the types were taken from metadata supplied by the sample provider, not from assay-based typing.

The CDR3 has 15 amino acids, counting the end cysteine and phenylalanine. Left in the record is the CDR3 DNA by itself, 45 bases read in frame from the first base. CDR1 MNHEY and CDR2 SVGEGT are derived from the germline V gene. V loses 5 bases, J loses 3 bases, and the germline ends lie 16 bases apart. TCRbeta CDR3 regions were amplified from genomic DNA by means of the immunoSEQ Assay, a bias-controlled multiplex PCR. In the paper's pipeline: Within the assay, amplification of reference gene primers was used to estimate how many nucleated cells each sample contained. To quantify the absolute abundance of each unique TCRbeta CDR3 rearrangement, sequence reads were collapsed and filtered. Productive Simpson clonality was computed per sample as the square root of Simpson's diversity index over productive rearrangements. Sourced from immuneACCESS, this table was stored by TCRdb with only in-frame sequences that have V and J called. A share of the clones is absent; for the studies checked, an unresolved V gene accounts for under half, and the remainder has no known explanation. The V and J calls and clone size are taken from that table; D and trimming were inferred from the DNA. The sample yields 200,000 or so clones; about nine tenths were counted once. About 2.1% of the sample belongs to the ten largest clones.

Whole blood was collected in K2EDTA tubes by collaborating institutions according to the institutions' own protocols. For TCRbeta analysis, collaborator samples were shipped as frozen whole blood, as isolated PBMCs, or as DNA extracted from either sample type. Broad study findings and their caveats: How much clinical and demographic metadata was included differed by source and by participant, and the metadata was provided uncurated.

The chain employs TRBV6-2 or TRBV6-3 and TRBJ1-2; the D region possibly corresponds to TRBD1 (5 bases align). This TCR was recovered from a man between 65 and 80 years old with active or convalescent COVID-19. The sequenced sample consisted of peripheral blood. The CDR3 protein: CASSTRGEGHYGYTF. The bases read TGTGCCAGCAGTACCCGTGGGGAGGGGCACTATGGCTACACCTTC.